The clone carrying this T cell receptor beta chain was observed a few times. Antigen: not known. Disease lasting under 3 months, a NOSPECS grade of at least 4, and a Clinical Activity Score of at least 3 were features of the ophthalmopathy patients. There were TCR beta CDR3 regions amplified from RNA transcripts. In the first-round RT-PCR of the TCR CDR3, the HTBI primer set was used. From the multiplex PCR reads, TCRdb called clonotypes with MiXCR, one entry per CDR3 protein. The repertoire holds roughly 350,000 distinct CDR3 sequences, with roughly 13% as singletons. These data are taken from a study of T cells in Graves' hyperthyroidism and ophthalmopathy. Study-wide findings and caveats: Blood also contained most expanded thyroid clonotypes above 0.001.

The sequenced sample consisted of blood. This receptor was identified in a woman in her thirties or forties with Graves' ophthalmopathy.

Here the CDR3 reads CAAHFGGGSTDTQYF. The CDR3 DNA is TGTGCCGCCCACTTCGGTGGCGGGAGCACAGATACGCAGTATTTT. This sequence joins TRBV10-3 and TRBJ2-3; possible D gene TRBD2, 5 bases. CDR1 and CDR2 (germline): ENHRY, SYGVKD. Trimming removed 11 bases from V and 0 bases from J, with 18 bases in between. This CDR3 comprises 15 residues.